Below are 29 T cell receptor beta chains sequenced from a single sample in a study of blood T cells in healthy people across ages. Then a second PCR, running roughly 7 to 11 cycles, was carried out with a sample-barcoded 5' primer and a J-beta primer mix. From the 5' RACE reads, TCRdb called clonotypes with MiXCR, one entry per CDR3 protein. Of about 1.7 million distinct CDR3 sequences listed, approximately 28% are singletons. The sample consisted of blood. Receptors were obtained from a woman in her twenties or thirties in good health.

This rearrangement joins TRBV6-2 or TRBV6-3 to TRBJ2-7; D gene unclear. In germline, CDR1 is MNHEY, CDR2 SVGEGT. This CDR3 contains 16 residues. V gave up 6 bases and J gave up 2 bases, with 20 bases separating them. The DNA for the CDR3 is TGTGCCAGCAGAAGAGGTACAGCTACCTCAGCCTACGAGCAGTACTTC. Amino acids: CASRRGTATSAYEQYF.

In its sample, this clonotype was seen many times. The V and J genes are TRBV28 and TRBJ2-5; TRBD2 aligns across 7 bases. Germline CDR1 is MDHEN and CDR2 is SYDVKM. Trimming took 4 bases from V and 11 from J; bases not matched to a gene: 13. This CDR3 contains 14 residues. Here the CDR3 DNA reads TGTGCCAGCAGTTCCCAGTGGGGAGGGGTTGAGCAGTACTTC. It yields the protein CASSSQWGGVEQYF.

This clonotype was counted at least ten times. This chain links TRBV18 with TRBJ2-7; 8 nucleotides line up with TRBD1. Germline CDR1 KGHSH, CDR2 LQKENI. J was trimmed by 3 bases and V by 4 bases; bases with no gene match: 5. This CDR3 spans 14 amino acids. In DNA, the CDR3 is TGTGCCAGCTCACTACAGGGGGATCTCTACGAGCAGTACTTC. The encoded protein is CASSLQGDLYEQYF.

This clonotype has only a few counts. V usage is TRBV6-5 and J usage is TRBJ1-4, with D unresolved. Trimming shortened V by 8 bases and J by 4 bases, and 11 bases separated the two germline ends. Germline-derived CDR1 and CDR2 are MNHEY and SVGAGI. The CDR3 extends over 13 amino acids. The CDR3 DNA sequence: TGTGCCAGCCGACGTCATCTTAATGAAAAACTGTTTTTT. This encodes CASRRHLNEKLFF.

This clonotype has more than one count but fewer than ten. This rearrangement joins TRBV6-1 to TRBJ2-5; 8 bases match TRBD2. Per germline, CDR1 MNHNS and CDR2 SASEGT. Trimming at V came to 6 bases and at J to 2 bases, leaving 8 bases not matched to a gene. The CDR3 covers 15 residues. CDR3 in amino acids: CASSTGTRGQETQYF. Written as DNA, the CDR3 is TGTGCCAGCAGCACCGGGACTAGAGGACAAGAGACCCAGTACTTC.

V is TRBV5-1 and J is TRBJ1-1; the match to TRBD1 covers 7 bases. CDR1 SGHRS and CDR2 YFSETQ come from the germline V gene. This CDR3 has 13 amino acids. The J segment lost 7 bases and the V segment lost 3 bases, leaving 6 bases of the junction unmatched. CDR3 amino acids: CASSYGTVGEAFF. In DNA form, the CDR3 reads TGCGCCAGCAGCTACGGGACAGTCGGTGAAGCTTTCTTT.

This clonotype was detected ten times or more. The gene calls are TRBV20-1 and TRBJ1-2; 8 nucleotides line up with TRBD1. The CDR3 covers 14 residues. V gave up 2 bases and J gave up 3 bases; unmatched junction bases: 5. Germline V lookup: CDR1 DFQATT, CDR2 SNEGSKA (reference sequence). The CDR3 nucleotides are TGCAGTGCTAGACCAGGGGGCGCCGACTATGGCTACACCTTC. Protein: CSARPGGADYGYTF.

A note on this clonotype: Relative to the germline gene, one junction end is altered; a read error may explain this. V usage is TRBV12-3 or TRBV12-4 and J usage is TRBJ1-1; 8 nucleotides match TRBD1. This CDR3 spans 14 amino acids. The CDR3 spells CASSFDRGRNEAFF. The CDR3 DNA reads as TGTGCCAGCAGTTTCGACAGGGGTCGGAATGAAGCCTTCTTT.

This clonotype was seen many times. V is TRBV7-3 and J is TRBJ2-5; no definite D call. The CDR3 has 13 residues. The germline V and J ends were trimmed by 2 bases and 5 bases, with 9 bases remaining between them. Germline CDR1 reads SGHTA; CDR2 reads FQGTGA. CDR3 DNA: TGTGCCAGCAGCTTACGATTGATGGAGACCCAGTACTTC. It yields the protein CASSLRLMETQYF.

The table lists this clonotype with a few counts. A much larger clone sits a single nucleotide away, making a read error possible. The CDR3 spells CASQPREGIQYF. DNA for the CDR3: TGTGCCAGCCAACCGAGGGAGGGCATTCAGTACTTC. The V and J genes are TRBV25-1 and TRBJ2-4; the match to TRBD2 covers 7 bases. Trimming took 8 bases from V and 9 from J; bases not matched to a gene: 7. Looked up from germline, CDR1 is MGHDK and CDR2 is SYGVNS. The CDR3 length is 12 residues.

This clonotype turned up a few times. The chain is built from TRBV6-6 and TRBJ2-3; 12 nucleotides line up with TRBD2. This CDR3 spans 16 amino acids. J lost 5 bases, V lost 6 bases, and 9 bases had no gene match. Per germline, CDR1 MNHNY and CDR2 SVGAGI (reference sequence). This chain's CDR3 is CASSSTSGGFKDTQYF. CDR3 DNA: TGTGCCAGCAGCTCGACTAGCGGGGGTTTTAAAGATACGCAGTATTTT.

This clonotype was seen ten or more times. The rearrangement uses TRBV29-1 and TRBJ2-7, with D possibly matching TRBD1 (5 bases). From germline, CDR1 is SQVTM and CDR2 ANQGSEA. This CDR3 region has 15 residues. The V gene lost 7 bases and the J gene lost 6 bases, with 25 bases spanning the gap. CDR3 residues: CSAYRRGRQGVEQYF. CDR3 DNA sequence: TGCAGCGCTTACCGTCGCGGCAGACAAGGGGTCGAGCAGTACTTC.

This clonotype occurred many times. The rearrangement links TRBV7-2 to TRBJ2-3; D might be TRBD2 (5 bases). The CDR3 sequence is 14 residues long. Germline values: CDR1 SGHTA, CDR2 FQGNSA. The ends were cut back, 0 bases at V and 2 bases at J, with 6 bases in the middle. DNA of the CDR3: TGTGCCAGCAGCTTAGCGGGAGACACAGATACGCAGTATTTT. Its protein is CASSLAGDTDTQYF.

This clonotype was found many times. This chain connects TRBV4-2 to TRBJ2-5, with TRBD2 matching 15 bases. This CDR3 is built from 17 residues. The V gene end was trimmed by 4 bases and the J gene end by 4 bases; junction bases not matched to a gene: 7. Germline V CDR1 and CDR2: LGHNA, YNFKEQ. CDR3: CASSPRTSGGAGETQYF. CDR3 in DNA: TGTGCCAGCAGCCCCAGGACTAGCGGGGGGGCTGGAGAGACCCAGTACTTC.

The chain is built from TRBV29-1 and TRBJ2-1, with 14 positions matching TRBD2. Germline V gene lookup returns CDR1 SQVTM and CDR2 ANQGSEA. The CDR3 sequence is 16 residues long. V shed 8 bases, J shed 0 bases, and the junction held 6 bases outside the gene matches. Here the CDR3 reads CSIGGLAGGSYNEQFF. CDR3 nucleotide sequence: TGCAGCATCGGCGGACTAGCGGGGGGCTCCTACAATGAGCAGTTCTTC.

The chain employs TRBV2 and TRBJ1-2; no clear D gene. This CDR3 comprises 12 residues. The V end lost 8 bases, the J end lost 8 bases, and 15 bases lay between the germline ends. Germline values: CDR1 SNHLY, CDR2 FYNNEI. CDR3 DNA: TGTGCCAGCCCGGGAGATGGGAACGGCTACACCTTC. Its protein product is CASPGDGNGYTF.

This clonotype occurred a few times. The V and J genes are TRBV6-5 and TRBJ2-4, with TRBD1 as a possible D gene (5 bases). With the DNA end fitting TRBJ2-7 better, the J assignment may be wrong. The CDR3 length is 15 residues. CDR1 is MNHEY and CDR2 is SVGAGI in the germline V gene. Written as DNA, the CDR3 is TGTGCCAGCAGGCGTCTCAGGGCCGGTTTGTCCGAGCAGTACTTC. The encoded protein is CASRRLRAGLSEQYF.

The V gene is TRBV20-1, the J gene TRBJ2-7; weak D call: TRBD2 (5 bases). With the DNA end fitting TRBJ2-5 better, the J assignment may be wrong. CDR3 length: 14 amino acids. The germline V gene has CDR1 DFQATT and CDR2 SNEGSKA (reference sequence). The CDR3 bases are TGCAGTGCTAGTCGGCGGAGCGGAGTCGAGACCCAGTACTTC. Its protein is CSASRRSGVETQYF.

For this clonotype: A junction end diverges from the germline sequence, so it may reflect a read error. The rearrangement uses TRBV19 and TRBJ2-1, with 8 bases matching TRBD1. The V gene's germline CDR1 is LNHDA and CDR2 SQIVND (reference sequence). The CDR3 consists of 15 residues. The CDR3 DNA reads as TGTGCCAGTAGTGCCGACAGGGGCTCCCACAATGAGCAGTTCTTC. Protein: CASSADRGSHNEQFF.

This clonotype was picked up one time. The genes are TRBV5-1 and TRBJ1-1; D possibly corresponds to TRBD1 (6 bases). The V end was cut by 7 bases, the J end by 4 bases, with 14 bases between. The CDR3 has 13 amino acids. CDR1 SGHRS and CDR2 YFSETQ come from the germline V gene. The CDR3 loop is CASGRGRSTEAFF. CDR3 in DNA: TGCGCCAGCGGCAGGGGCCGGAGCACTGAAGCTTTCTTT.

Ten or more counts support this clonotype. The chain combines TRBV12-3 or TRBV12-4 with TRBJ1-2; TRBD1 agrees at 7 bases. The CDR3 length is 13 residues. With V trimmed by 3 bases and J by 3 bases, 1 base remained unmatched. DNA for the CDR3: TGTGCCAGCAGTTTTGGACAGGACTATGGCTACACCTTC. This translates into CASSFGQDYGYTF.

Notes on this clonotype: A much larger clonotype is one base distant, so this may be a read error. The chain employs TRBV10-2 and TRBJ2-1, with D possibly being TRBD2 (7 bases). The germline gives CDR1 WSHSY, CDR2 SAAADI. The CDR3 consists of 15 residues. CDR3 in amino acids: CASSPSGTGGNEQVF. The CDR3 coding sequence is TGCGCCAGCAGTCCGTCCGGGACGGGGGGCAATGAGCAGGTCTTC.

This clonotype appeared once. This rearrangement joins TRBV20-1 to TRBJ2-2; 11 nucleotides match TRBD2. The CDR3 loop spans 15 amino acids. Germline V gene lookup returns CDR1 DFQATT and CDR2 SNEGSKA (reference sequence). Germline trimming cut 5 bases from V and 2 bases from J; bases unmatched to any gene: 4. This chain's CDR3 is CSAVTSGINTGELFF. The DNA for the CDR3 is TGCAGTGCTGTGACTAGCGGGATTAACACCGGGGAGCTGTTTTTT.

This clonotype was detected many times. The gene calls are TRBV28 and TRBJ2-7; tentative D call: TRBD2 (5 bases). V was shortened by 6 bases and J by 3 bases, with 15 bases between the two germline ends. The germline V gene has CDR1 MDHEN and CDR2 SYDVKM. CDR3 length equals 14 residues. CDR3 bases: TGTGCCAGCAGACTCTACGGGGAGTTCTACGAGCAGTACTTC. It encodes CASRLYGEFYEQYF. The full variable domain, rest sourced from reference TRBV28 and TRBJ2-7, is DVKVTQSSRYLVKRTGEKVFLECVQDMDHENMFWYRQDPGLGLRLIYFSYDVKMKEKGDIPEGYSVSREKKERFSLILESASTNQTSMYLCASRLYGEFYEQYFGPGTRLTVT.

The rearrangement links TRBV28 to TRBJ2-2, with D possibly matching TRBD2 (6 bases). The CDR3 covers 15 residues. Trimming removed 5 bases from V and 9 bases from J, with 19 bases in between. From germline, CDR1 is MDHEN and CDR2 SYDVKM. CDR3 sequence (DNA): TGTGCCAGCAGTCCCTCCGGGAGTCCCGTCCGGGAGCTGTTTTTT. This sequence encodes CASSPSGSPVRELFF.

This clonotype was counted only a few times. The chain employs TRBV7-6 and TRBJ1-2; TRBD1 matches at 8 bases. Germline trimming cut 6 bases from V and 8 bases from J; bases unmatched to any gene: 8. Per germline, CDR1 SGHVS and CDR2 FNYEAQ. CDR3 length: 13 amino acids. CDR3 bases: TGTGCCAGCAGTCCGTCCAGGGGGCAAGGCTACACCTTC. Protein: CASSPSRGQGYTF.

This clonotype was counted only a few times. V is TRBV7-9 and J is TRBJ2-5, with TRBD2 matching over 8 bases. Germline V lookup: CDR1 SEHNR, CDR2 FQNEAQ (reference sequence). The CDR3 extends over 18 amino acids. The V and J ends lost 2 bases and 1 base, in that order; junction bases with no gene match: 12. The CDR3 spells CASSLPVRLAGFQETQYF. CDR3 bases: TGTGCCAGCAGCTTACCGGTCCGGCTAGCGGGTTTCCAAGAGACCCAGTACTTC.

This clonotype has at least ten counts. The chain uses TRBV6-2 or TRBV6-3 and TRBJ2-7; 9 positions agree with TRBD1. The V gene end was trimmed by 5 bases and the J gene end by 3 bases; junction bases not matched to a gene: 8. The CDR3 is 15 residues long. Germline assignment: CDR1 MNHEY and CDR2 SVGEGT. The CDR3 region has the DNA TGTGCCAGCAGTCCCCCCGGGACAGGGTTCTACGAGCAGTACTTC. Translating it yields CASSPPGTGFYEQYF.

The chain joins TRBV24-1 to TRBJ2-6; the match to TRBD1 covers 7 bases. The CDR3 length is 18 residues. The germline CDR1 and CDR2 sequences are KGHDR and SFDVKD. V lost 6 bases and J lost 12; bases outside the gene matches: 22. Written as DNA, the CDR3 is TGTGCCACCAGTCCATCGGGACAGCCAAACTCTGGGGTCAGCGTCCTGACTTTC. This translates into CATSPSGQPNSGVSVLTF.